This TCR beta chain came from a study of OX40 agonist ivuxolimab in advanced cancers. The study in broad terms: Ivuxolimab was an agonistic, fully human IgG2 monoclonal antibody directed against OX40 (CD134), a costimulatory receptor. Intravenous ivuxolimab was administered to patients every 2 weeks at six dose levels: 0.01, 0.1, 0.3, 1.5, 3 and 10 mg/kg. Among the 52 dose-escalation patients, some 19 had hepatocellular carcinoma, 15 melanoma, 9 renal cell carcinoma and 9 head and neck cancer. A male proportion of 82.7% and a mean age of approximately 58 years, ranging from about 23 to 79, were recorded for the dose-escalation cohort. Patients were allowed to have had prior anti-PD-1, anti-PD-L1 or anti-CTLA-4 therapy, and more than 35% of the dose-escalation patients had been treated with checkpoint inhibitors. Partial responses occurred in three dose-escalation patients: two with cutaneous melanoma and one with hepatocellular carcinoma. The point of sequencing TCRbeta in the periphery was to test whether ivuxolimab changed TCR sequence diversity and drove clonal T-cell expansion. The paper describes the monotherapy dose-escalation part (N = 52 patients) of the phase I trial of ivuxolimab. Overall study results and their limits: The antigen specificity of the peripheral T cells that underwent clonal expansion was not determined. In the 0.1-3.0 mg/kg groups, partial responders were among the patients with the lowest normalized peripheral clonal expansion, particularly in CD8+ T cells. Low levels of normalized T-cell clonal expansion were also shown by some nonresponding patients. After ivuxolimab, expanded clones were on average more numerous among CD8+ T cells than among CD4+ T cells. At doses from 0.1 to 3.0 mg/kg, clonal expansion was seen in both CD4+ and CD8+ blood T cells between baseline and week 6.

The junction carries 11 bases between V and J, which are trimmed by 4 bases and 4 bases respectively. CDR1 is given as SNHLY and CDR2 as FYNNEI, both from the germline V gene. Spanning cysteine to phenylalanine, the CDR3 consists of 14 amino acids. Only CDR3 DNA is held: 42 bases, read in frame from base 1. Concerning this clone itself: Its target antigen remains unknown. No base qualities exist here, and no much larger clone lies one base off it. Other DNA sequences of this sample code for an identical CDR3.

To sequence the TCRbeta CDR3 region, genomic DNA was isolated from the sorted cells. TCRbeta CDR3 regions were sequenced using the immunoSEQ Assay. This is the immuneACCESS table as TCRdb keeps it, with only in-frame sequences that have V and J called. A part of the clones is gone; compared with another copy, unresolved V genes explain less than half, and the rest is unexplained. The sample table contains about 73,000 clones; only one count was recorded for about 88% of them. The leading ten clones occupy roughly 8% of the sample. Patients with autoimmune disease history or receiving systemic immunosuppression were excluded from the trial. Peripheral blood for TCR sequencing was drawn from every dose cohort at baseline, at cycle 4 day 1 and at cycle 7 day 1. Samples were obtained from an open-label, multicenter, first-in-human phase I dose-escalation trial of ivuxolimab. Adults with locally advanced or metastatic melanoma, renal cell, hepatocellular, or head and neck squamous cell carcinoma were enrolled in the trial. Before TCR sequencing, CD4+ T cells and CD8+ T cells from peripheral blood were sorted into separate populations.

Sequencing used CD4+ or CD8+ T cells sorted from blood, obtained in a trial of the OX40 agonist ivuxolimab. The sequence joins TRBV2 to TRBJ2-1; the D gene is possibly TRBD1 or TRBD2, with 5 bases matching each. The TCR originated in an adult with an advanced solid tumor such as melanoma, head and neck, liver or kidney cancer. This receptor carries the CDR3 CASSVLAGYNEQFF. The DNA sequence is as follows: TGTGCCAGCAGTGTTCTAGCAGGGTACAATGAGCAGTTCTTC.